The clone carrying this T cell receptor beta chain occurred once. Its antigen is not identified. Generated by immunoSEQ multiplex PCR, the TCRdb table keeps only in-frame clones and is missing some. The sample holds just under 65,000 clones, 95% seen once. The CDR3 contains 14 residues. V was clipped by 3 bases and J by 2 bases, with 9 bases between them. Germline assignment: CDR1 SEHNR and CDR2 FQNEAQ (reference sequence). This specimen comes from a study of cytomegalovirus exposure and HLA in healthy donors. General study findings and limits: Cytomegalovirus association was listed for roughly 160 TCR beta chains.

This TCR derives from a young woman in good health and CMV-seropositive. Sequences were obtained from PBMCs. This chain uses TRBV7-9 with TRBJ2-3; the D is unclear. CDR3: CASSFYGTTDTQYF. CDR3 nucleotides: TGTGCCAGCAGCTTCTATGGTACCACAGATACGCAGTATTTT.